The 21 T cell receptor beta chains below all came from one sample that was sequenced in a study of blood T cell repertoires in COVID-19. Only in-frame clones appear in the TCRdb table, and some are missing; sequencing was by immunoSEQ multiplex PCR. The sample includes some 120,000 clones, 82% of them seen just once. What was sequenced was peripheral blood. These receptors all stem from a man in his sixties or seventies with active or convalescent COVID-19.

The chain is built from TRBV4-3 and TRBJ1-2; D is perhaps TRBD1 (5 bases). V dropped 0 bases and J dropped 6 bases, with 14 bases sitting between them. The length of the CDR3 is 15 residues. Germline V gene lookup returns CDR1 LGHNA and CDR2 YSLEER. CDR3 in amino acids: CASSQDRDYWNGYTF. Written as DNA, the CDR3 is TGCGCCAGCAGCCAAGATCGGGACTACTGGAATGGCTACACCTTC.

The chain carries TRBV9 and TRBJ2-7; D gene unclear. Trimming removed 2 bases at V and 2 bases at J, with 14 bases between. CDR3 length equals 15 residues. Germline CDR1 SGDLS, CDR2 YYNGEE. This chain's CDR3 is CASSVRVPFTYEQYF. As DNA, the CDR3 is TGTGCCAGCAGCGTCCGGGTCCCATTTACCTACGAGCAGTACTTC.

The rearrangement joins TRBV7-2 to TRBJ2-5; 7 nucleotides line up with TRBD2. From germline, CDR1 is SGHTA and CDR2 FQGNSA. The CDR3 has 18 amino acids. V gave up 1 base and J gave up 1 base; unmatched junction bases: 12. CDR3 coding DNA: TGTGCCAGCAGCTTAGGTAGCGGGTGGCACGTGCTCCAAGAGACCCAGTACTTC. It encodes CASSLGSGWHVLQETQYF.

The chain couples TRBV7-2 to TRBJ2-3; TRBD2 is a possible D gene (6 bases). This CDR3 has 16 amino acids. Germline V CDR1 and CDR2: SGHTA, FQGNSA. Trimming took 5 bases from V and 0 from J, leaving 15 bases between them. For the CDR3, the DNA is TGTGCCAGCAGCCATAAGGACTATACTAGCACAGATACGCAGTATTTT. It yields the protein CASSHKDYTSTDTQYF.

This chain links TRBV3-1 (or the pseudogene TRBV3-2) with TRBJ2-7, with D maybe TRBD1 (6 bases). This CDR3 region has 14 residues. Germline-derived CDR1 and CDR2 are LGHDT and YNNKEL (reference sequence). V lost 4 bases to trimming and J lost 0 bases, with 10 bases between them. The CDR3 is CASSRNRASYEQYF. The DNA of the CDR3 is TGTGCCAGCAGCCGGAACAGGGCCTCCTACGAGCAGTACTTC.

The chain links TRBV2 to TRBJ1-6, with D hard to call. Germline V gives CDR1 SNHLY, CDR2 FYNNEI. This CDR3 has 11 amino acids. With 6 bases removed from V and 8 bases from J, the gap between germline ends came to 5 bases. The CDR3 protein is CASSRDSPLHF. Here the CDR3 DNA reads TGTGCCAGCAGCCGTGATTCACCCCTCCACTTT.

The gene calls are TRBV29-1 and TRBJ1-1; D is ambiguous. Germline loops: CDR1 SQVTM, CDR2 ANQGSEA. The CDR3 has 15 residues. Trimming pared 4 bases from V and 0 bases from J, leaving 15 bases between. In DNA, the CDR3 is TGCAGCGTTGCATCCAGCGGGAATATGAACACTGAAGCTTTCTTT. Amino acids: CSVASSGNMNTEAFF. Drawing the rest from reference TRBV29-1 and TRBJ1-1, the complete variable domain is SAVISQKPSRDICQRGTSLTIQCQVDSQVTMMFWYRQQPGQSLTLIATANQGSEATYESGFVIDKFPISRPNLTFSTLTVSNMSPEDSSIYLCSVASSGNMNTEAFFGQGTRLTVV.

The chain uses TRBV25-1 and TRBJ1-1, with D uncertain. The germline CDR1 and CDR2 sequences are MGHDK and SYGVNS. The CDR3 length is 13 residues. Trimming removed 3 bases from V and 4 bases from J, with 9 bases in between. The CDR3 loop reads CASSDIGGTEAFF. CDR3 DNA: TGTGCCAGCAGTGACATCGGAGGCACTGAAGCTTTCTTT.

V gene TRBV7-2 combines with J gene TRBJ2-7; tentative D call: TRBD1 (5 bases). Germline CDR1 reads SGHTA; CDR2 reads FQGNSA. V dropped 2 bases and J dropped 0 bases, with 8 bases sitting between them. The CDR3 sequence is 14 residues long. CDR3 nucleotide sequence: TGTGCCAGCAGCTTACAGGGTTCCTCCTACGAGCAGTACTTC. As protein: CASSLQGSSYEQYF.

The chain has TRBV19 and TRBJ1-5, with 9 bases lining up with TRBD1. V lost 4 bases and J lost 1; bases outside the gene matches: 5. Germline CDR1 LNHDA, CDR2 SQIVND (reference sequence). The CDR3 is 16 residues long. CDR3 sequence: CASSNPTGGSNQPQHF. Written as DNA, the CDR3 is TGTGCCAGTAGTAACCCGACAGGGGGGAGCAATCAGCCCCAGCATTTT. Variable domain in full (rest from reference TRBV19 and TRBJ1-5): DGGITQSPKYLFRKEGQNVTLSCEQNLNHDAMYWYRQDPGQGLRLIYYSQIVNDFQKGDIAEGYSVSREKKESFPLTVTSAQKNPTAFYLCASSNPTGGSNQPQHFGDGTRLSIL.

The CDR3 DNA sequence: TGTGCCAGCAAGAGAGACAGTATGAACACTGAAGCTTTCTTT. It yields the protein CASKRDSMNTEAFF. The genes are TRBV2 and TRBJ1-1, with D possibly TRBD1 on 5 matching bases. V was cut by 7 bases and J by 0 bases, with 12 bases left in between. The CDR3 loop spans 14 amino acids. Germline V CDR1 and CDR2: SNHLY, FYNNEI.

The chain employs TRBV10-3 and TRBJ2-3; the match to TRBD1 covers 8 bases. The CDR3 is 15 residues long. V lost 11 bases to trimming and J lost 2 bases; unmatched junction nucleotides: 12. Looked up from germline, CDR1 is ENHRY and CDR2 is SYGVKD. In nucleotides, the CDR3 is TGTGCCGCGAGGCGACAGGGGTCCCTCACAGATACGCAGTATTTT. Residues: CAARRQGSLTDTQYF.

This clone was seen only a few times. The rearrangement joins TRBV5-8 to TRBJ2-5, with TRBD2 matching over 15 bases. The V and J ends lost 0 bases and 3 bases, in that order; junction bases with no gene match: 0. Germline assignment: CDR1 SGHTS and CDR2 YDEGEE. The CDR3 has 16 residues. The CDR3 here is CASSLGTSGREETQYF. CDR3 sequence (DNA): TGTGCCAGCAGCTTGGGGACTAGCGGGAGGGAAGAGACCCAGTACTTC. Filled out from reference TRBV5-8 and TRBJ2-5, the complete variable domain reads EAGVTQSPTHLIKTRGQQATLRCSPISGHTSVYWYQQALGLGLQFLLWYDEGEERNRGNFPPRFSGRQFPNYSSELNVNALELEDSALYLCASSLGTSGREETQYFGPGTRLLVL.

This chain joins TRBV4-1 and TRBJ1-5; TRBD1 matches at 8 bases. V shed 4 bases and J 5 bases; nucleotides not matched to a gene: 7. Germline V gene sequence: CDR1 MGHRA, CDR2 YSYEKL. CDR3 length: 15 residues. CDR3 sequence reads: CASSLGTGAYQPQHF. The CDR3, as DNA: TGCGCCAGCAGCCTTGGGACAGGCGCTTATCAGCCCCAGCATTTT.

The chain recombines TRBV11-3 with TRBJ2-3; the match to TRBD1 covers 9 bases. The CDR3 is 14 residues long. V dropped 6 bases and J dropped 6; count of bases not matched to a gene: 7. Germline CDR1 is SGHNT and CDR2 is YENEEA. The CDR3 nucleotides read TGTGCCAGCAGGGTGGGACAGGGAGGGGATACGCAGTATTTT. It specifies CASRVGQGGDTQYF.

The CDR3: CSVRQGGINQPQHF. The DNA of the CDR3 is TGCAGCGTTAGACAGGGCGGCATAAATCAGCCCCAGCATTTT. This sequence joins TRBV29-1 and TRBJ1-5; TRBD1 aligns across 7 bases. V lost 5 bases and J lost 4; bases outside the gene matches: 8. Looked up from germline, CDR1 is SQVTM and CDR2 is ANQGSEA. The CDR3 has 14 amino acids.

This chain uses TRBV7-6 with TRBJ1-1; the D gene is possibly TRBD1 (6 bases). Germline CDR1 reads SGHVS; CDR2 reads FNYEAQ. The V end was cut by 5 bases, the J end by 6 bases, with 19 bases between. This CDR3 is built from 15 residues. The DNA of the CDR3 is TGTGCCAGCAGCATACATCTAGAGGGGGTAGCTGAAGCTTTCTTT. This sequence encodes CASSIHLEGVAEAFF.

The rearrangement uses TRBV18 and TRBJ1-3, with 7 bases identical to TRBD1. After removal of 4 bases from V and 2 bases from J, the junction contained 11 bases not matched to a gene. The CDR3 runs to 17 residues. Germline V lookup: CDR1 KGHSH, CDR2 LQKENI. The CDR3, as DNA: TGTGCCAGCTCACTGTCTCAAGACAGGGCCCCTGGAAACACCATATATTTT. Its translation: CASSLSQDRAPGNTIYF.

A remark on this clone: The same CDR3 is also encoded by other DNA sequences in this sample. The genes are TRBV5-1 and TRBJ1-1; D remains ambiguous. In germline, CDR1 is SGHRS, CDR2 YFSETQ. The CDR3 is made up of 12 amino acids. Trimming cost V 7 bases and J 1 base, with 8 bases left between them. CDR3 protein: CASGTENTEAFF. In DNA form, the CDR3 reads TGCGCCAGCGGCACAGAGAACACTGAAGCTTTCTTT.

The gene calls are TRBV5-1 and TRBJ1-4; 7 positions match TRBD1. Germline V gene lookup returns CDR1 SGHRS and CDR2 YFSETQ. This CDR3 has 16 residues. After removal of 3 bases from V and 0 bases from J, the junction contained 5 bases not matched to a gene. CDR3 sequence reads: CASSSGQPATNEKLFF. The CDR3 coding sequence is TGCGCCAGCAGCTCGGGACAGCCTGCAACTAATGAAAAACTGTTTTTT.

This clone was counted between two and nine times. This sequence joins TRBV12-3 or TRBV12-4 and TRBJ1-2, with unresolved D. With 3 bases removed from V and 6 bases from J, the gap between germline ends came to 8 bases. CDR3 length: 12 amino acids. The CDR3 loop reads CASSFSVDGYTF. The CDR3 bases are TGTGCCAGCAGTTTTTCCGTTGATGGCTACACCTTC.